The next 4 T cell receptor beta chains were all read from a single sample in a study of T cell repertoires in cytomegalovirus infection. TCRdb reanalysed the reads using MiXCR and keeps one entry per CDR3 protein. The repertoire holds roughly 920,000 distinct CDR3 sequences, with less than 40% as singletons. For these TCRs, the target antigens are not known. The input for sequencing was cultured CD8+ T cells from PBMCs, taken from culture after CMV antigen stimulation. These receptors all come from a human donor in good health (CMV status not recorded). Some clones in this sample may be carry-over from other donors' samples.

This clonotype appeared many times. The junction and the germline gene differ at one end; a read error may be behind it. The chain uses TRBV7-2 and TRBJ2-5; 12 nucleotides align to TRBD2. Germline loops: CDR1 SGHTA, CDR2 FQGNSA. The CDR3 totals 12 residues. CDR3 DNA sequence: TGTGCCAGCAGCTTGACTAGCGGGGGCAAAGACTTC. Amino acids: CASSLTSGGKDF.

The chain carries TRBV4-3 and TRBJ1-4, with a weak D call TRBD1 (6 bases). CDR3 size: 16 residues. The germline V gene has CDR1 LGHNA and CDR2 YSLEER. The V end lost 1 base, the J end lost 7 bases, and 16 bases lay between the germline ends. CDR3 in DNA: TGCGCCAGCAGCCAAGTATGGGGGGCCTCCGGTGAAAAACTGTTTTTT. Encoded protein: CASSQVWGASGEKLFF.

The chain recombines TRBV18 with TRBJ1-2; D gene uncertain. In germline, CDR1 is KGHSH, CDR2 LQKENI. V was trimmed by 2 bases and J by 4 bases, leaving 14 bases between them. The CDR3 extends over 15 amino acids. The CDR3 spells CASSPAGRGGYGYTF. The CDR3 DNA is TGTGCCAGCTCACCAGCAGGCCGCGGCGGCTATGGCTACACCTTC.

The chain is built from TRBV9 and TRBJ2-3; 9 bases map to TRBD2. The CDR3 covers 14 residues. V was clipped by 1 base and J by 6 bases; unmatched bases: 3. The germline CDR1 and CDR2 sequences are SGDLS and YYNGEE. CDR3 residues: CASSVWAGGDTQYF. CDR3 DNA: TGTGCCAGCAGCGTATGGGCGGGAGGGGATACGCAGTATTTT.